This is a list of T cell receptor beta chains from one sample in a study of T cell responses to AZD1222 COVID-19 vaccine. Only in-frame clones appear in the TCRdb table, and some are missing; sequencing was by immunoSEQ multiplex PCR. The sample lists approximately 100,000 clones, about 89% occurring once. The specimen comprised peripheral blood, sampled on day 0 of AZD1222 vaccination. The receptors originated from an adult in good health. Both conserved end residues are part of each CDR3. Each record gives: D gene, J gene, V gene, clone size, CDR3 DNA, CDR3 protein. The D gene is left open where the match is weak. The listing skips clone size in some rows; elsewhere it reads once, few, many or a size class.

D gene: TRBD1; J gene: TRBJ2-7; V gene: TRBV19; clone size: -; CDR3 DNA: TGTGCCAGTAGTATAGACCACAGGGGGACCGAGCAGTACTTC; CDR3 protein: CASSIDHRGTEQYF
D gene: -; J gene: TRBJ1-2; V gene: TRBV14; clone size: -; CDR3 DNA: TGTGCCAGCAGCTCGGACAGTCTCTATGGCTACACCTTC; CDR3 protein: CASSSDSLYGYTF
D gene: -; J gene: TRBJ1-1; V gene: TRBV4-3; clone size: -; CDR3 DNA: TGCGCCAGCAGCGCTAAGATTGGGGGGCCTGGGACTGAAGCTTTCTTT; CDR3 protein: CASSAKIGGPGTEAFF
D gene: TRBD1; J gene: TRBJ1-5; V gene: TRBV18; clone size: -; CDR3 DNA: TGTGCCAGCTCACCGGGACAGGGAAGGCAGCCCCAGCATTTT; CDR3 protein: CASSPGQGRQPQHF
D gene: TRBD1; J gene: TRBJ2-7; V gene: TRBV23-1; clone size: -; CDR3 DNA: TGCGCCAGCAGTCGCCCCGAGGGACAGGGGGCCTACGAGCAGTACTTC; CDR3 protein: CASSRPEGQGAYEQYF
D gene: -; J gene: TRBJ1-1; V gene: TRBV6-5; clone size: -; CDR3 DNA: TGTGCCAGCAGCTCCGGTGAGAGCATGAACACTGAAGCTTTCTTT; CDR3 protein: CASSSGESMNTEAFF
D gene: -; J gene: TRBJ1-2; V gene: TRBV9; clone size: -; CDR3 DNA: TGTGCCAGCAGCGTAGCCGGGGGAGGCTATGGCTACACCTTC; CDR3 protein: CASSVAGGGYGYTF
D gene: -; J gene: TRBJ2-7; V gene: TRBV29-1; clone size: -; CDR3 DNA: TGCAGCGTCTGGGCAGACTACGAGCAGTACTTC; CDR3 protein: CSVWADYEQYF
D gene: -; J gene: TRBJ1-1; V gene: TRBV6-4; clone size: -; CDR3 DNA: TGTGCCACTTCGTTGCAGGAGAACACTGAAGCTTTCTTT; CDR3 protein: CATSLQENTEAFF
D gene: -; J gene: TRBJ2-1; V gene: TRBV4-1; clone size: -; CDR3 DNA: TGCGCCAGCAGCCAACTCCCCCCTATATGGGGCAATGAGCAGTTCTTC; CDR3 protein: CASSQLPPIWGNEQFF
D gene: TRBD1; J gene: TRBJ1-1; V gene: TRBV5-1; clone size: -; CDR3 DNA: TGCGCCAGCAGCTTATCACCGGGACAGGGGGCTAGAAGGACTGAAGCTTTCTTT; CDR3 protein: CASSLSPGQGARRTEAFF
D gene: -; J gene: TRBJ2-7; V gene: TRBV5-1; clone size: -; CDR3 DNA: TGCGCCAGCAGCTTGGAATATCAGGGGTACGAGCAGTACTTC; CDR3 protein: CASSLEYQGYEQYF
D gene: TRBD2; J gene: TRBJ2-1; V gene: TRBV6-4; clone size: -; CDR3 DNA: TGTGCCAGCAGTGAATCCGGGACTAGCGGGGGGAATGAGCAGTTCTTC; CDR3 protein: CASSESGTSGGNEQFF
D gene: TRBD2; J gene: TRBJ2-1; V gene: TRBV6-1; clone size: -; CDR3 DNA: TGTGCCAGCAGTGAACACTCTCCCTCTCCCACTAGCGGGGCGACCAATGAGCAGTTCTTC; CDR3 protein: CASSEHSPSPTSGATNEQFF
D gene: TRBD1; J gene: TRBJ2-2; V gene: TRBV15; clone size: -; CDR3 DNA: TGTGCCACCAGCAGAGGCCCCATAGGACAGGGCACCGGGGAGCTGTTTTTT; CDR3 protein: CATSRGPIGQGTGELFF
D gene: -; J gene: TRBJ2-7; V gene: TRBV14; clone size: -; CDR3 DNA: TGTGCCAGCAGCCAAGATCTGGGGCACGGCGAGCAGTACTTC; CDR3 protein: CASSQDLGHGEQYF
D gene: -; J gene: TRBJ1-2; V gene: TRBV4-3; clone size: -; CDR3 DNA: TGCGCCAGCAGCCACCAGGGCAACTATGGCTACACCTTC; CDR3 protein: CASSHQGNYGYTF
D gene: TRBD1; J gene: TRBJ1-6; V gene: TRBV3-1/TRBV3-2; clone size: -; CDR3 DNA: TGTGCCAGCAGCCAGACGGACAGGGGCCCCTCACCCCTCCACTTT; CDR3 protein: CASSQTDRGPSPLHF
D gene: -; J gene: TRBJ1-2; V gene: TRBV13; clone size: -; CDR3 DNA: TGTGCCAGCGTCGTACCGGGTGCCGGGGGCTATGGCTACACCTTC; CDR3 protein: CASVVPGAGGYGYTF
D gene: TRBD1; J gene: TRBJ1-2; V gene: TRBV3-1/TRBV3-2; clone size: once; CDR3 DNA: TGTGCCAGCAGCCCCCGGGACAGGGGGCTTAGGGGCTATGGCTACACCTTC; CDR3 protein: CASSPRDRGLRGYGYTF
D gene: -; J gene: TRBJ1-3; V gene: TRBV7-2; clone size: -; CDR3 DNA: TGTGCCAGCAGCTTAGCATGGGGCTCTGGAAACACCATATATTTT; CDR3 protein: CASSLAWGSGNTIYF
D gene: TRBD1; J gene: TRBJ1-2; V gene: TRBV10-3; clone size: -; CDR3 DNA: TGTGCCATCAGTGAGTCCCGACAGGGGGGAGGCTACACCTTC; CDR3 protein: CAISESRQGGGYTF
D gene: -; J gene: TRBJ2-1; V gene: TRBV4-3; clone size: -; CDR3 DNA: TGCGCCAGCAGCCAAGATGTGGGGGTAGAATTTCATTCTGAGCAGTTCTTC; CDR3 protein: CASSQDVGVEFHSEQFF
D gene: -; J gene: TRBJ2-7; V gene: TRBV11-2; clone size: -; CDR3 DNA: TGTGCCAGCAGCTTCAGCCAGGGGCCCTACGAGCAGTACTTC; CDR3 protein: CASSFSQGPYEQYF
D gene: TRBD2; J gene: TRBJ2-5; V gene: TRBV28; clone size: -; CDR3 DNA: TGTGCCAGCAGTCAGGGGACTAGCGGGGTGGGAGAGACCCAGTACTTC; CDR3 protein: CASSQGTSGVGETQYF
D gene: -; J gene: TRBJ2-3; V gene: TRBV6-5; clone size: -; CDR3 DNA: TGTGCCAGCAGTTACCCTGAGGGTCAAGCTACAGATACGCAGTATTTT; CDR3 protein: CASSYPEGQATDTQYF
D gene: -; J gene: TRBJ2-2; V gene: TRBV10-3; clone size: -; CDR3 DNA: TGTGCCATCAGTGACTCAGGGGTTTCGGACACCGGGGAGCTGTTTTTT; CDR3 protein: CAISDSGVSDTGELFF
D gene: TRBD1; J gene: TRBJ1-2; V gene: TRBV3-1/TRBV3-2; clone size: -; CDR3 DNA: TGTGCCAGCAGCGCTCCCGGGACAGGGGTTGACGTCTATGGCTACACCTTC; CDR3 protein: CASSAPGTGVDVYGYTF
D gene: TRBD2; J gene: TRBJ2-1; V gene: TRBV19; clone size: -; CDR3 DNA: TGTGCCAGTAGTATTATCCGGGGGGATGAGCAGTTCTTC; CDR3 protein: CASSIIRGDEQFF
D gene: TRBD1; J gene: TRBJ1-2; V gene: TRBV6-5; clone size: once; CDR3 DNA: TGTGCCAGTACAACAGGGGACCTATTTTTGAATGGCTACACCTTC; CDR3 protein: CASTTGDLFLNGYTF
D gene: TRBD1; J gene: TRBJ2-7; V gene: TRBV11-3; clone size: -; CDR3 DNA: TGTGCCAGCAGCCTCGGACAGGCCGACGAGCAGTACTTC; CDR3 protein: CASSLGQADEQYF
D gene: -; J gene: TRBJ1-4; V gene: TRBV3-1/TRBV3-2; clone size: -; CDR3 DNA: TGTGCCAGCAGCCAAGTCGGTGGGGGGCATGAAAAACTGTTTTTT; CDR3 protein: CASSQVGGGHEKLFF
D gene: -; J gene: TRBJ1-6; V gene: TRBV3-1/TRBV3-2; clone size: -; CDR3 DNA: TGTGCCAGCAGCCAAGATCCCGCAGGATATGGGCCCCTCCACTTT; CDR3 protein: CASSQDPAGYGPLHF
D gene: -; J gene: TRBJ1-2; V gene: TRBV5-1; clone size: -; CDR3 DNA: TGCGCCAGCAGCTTGTCCCAGGGTGGCTATGGCTACACCTTC; CDR3 protein: CASSLSQGGYGYTF
D gene: -; J gene: TRBJ1-3; V gene: TRBV3-1/TRBV3-2; clone size: -; CDR3 DNA: TGTGCCAGCAGCCAGTTCCTAGGTACAGGAAACACCATATATTTT; CDR3 protein: CASSQFLGTGNTIYF
D gene: -; J gene: TRBJ2-5; V gene: TRBV6-5; clone size: -; CDR3 DNA: TGTGCCAGCAGTTTCGACGAGACCCAGTACTTC; CDR3 protein: CASSFDETQYF
D gene: -; J gene: TRBJ1-1; V gene: TRBV30; clone size: -; CDR3 DNA: TGTGCCTGGAGTACGCAGGGTGAGGCTTTCTTT; CDR3 protein: CAWSTQGEAFF
D gene: TRBD2; J gene: TRBJ2-2; V gene: TRBV11-2; clone size: few; CDR3 DNA: TGTGCCAGCAGCTTAGACCGGGGGGGCGTCGGGGAGCTGTTTTTT; CDR3 protein: CASSLDRGGVGELFF
D gene: -; J gene: TRBJ2-7; V gene: TRBV6-5; clone size: -; CDR3 DNA: TGTGCCAGCAGTTCATACTACGAGCAGTACTTC; CDR3 protein: CASSSYYEQYF
D gene: -; J gene: TRBJ1-4; V gene: TRBV27; clone size: -; CDR3 DNA: TGTGCCAGCAGTTTGACCAGGGTAATCAGCGAAAAACTGTTTTTT; CDR3 protein: CASSLTRVISEKLFF
D gene: -; J gene: TRBJ2-3; V gene: TRBV28; clone size: -; CDR3 DNA: TGTGCCAGCAGTTTCGGCATGGTCACAGATACGCAGTATTTT; CDR3 protein: CASSFGMVTDTQYF
D gene: -; J gene: TRBJ2-2; V gene: TRBV5-1; clone size: -; CDR3 DNA: TGCGCCAGTACCTCTGGGGCCGGGGAGCTGTTTTTT; CDR3 protein: CASTSGAGELFF
D gene: TRBD1; J gene: TRBJ1-1; V gene: TRBV7-8; clone size: -; CDR3 DNA: TGTGCCAGCAGCTTAGGGAGGAGACAGGGGGCGAACACTGAAGCTTTCTTT; CDR3 protein: CASSLGRRQGANTEAFF
D gene: -; J gene: TRBJ1-2; V gene: TRBV6-5; clone size: -; CDR3 DNA: TGTGCCAGCTCAACGCTAGGACAGACTTATGGCTACACCTTC; CDR3 protein: CASSTLGQTYGYTF
D gene: -; J gene: TRBJ1-2; V gene: TRBV7-9; clone size: -; CDR3 DNA: TGTGCCAGCAGCTTAGGAGTTTGGGACTATGGCTACACCTTC; CDR3 protein: CASSLGVWDYGYTF
D gene: -; J gene: TRBJ1-5; V gene: TRBV5-6; clone size: -; CDR3 DNA: TGTGCCAGCAGCTTGGAGCCCGATCAGCCCCAGCATTTT; CDR3 protein: CASSLEPDQPQHF
D gene: TRBD1; J gene: TRBJ1-1; V gene: TRBV14; clone size: -; CDR3 DNA: TGTGCCAGCAAGGAGTCGGGGACAGAGGAAGCTTTCTTT; CDR3 protein: CASKESGTEEAFF
D gene: -; J gene: TRBJ2-5; V gene: TRBV30; clone size: -; CDR3 DNA: TGTGCCTGGAGTCCTACCTGGGCTAGACAAGAGACCCAGTACTTC; CDR3 protein: CAWSPTWARQETQYF
D gene: -; J gene: TRBJ2-1; V gene: TRBV15; clone size: -; CDR3 DNA: TGTGCCACCAGCAGAGATAGCAATGAGCAGTTCTTC; CDR3 protein: CATSRDSNEQFF
D gene: -; J gene: TRBJ1-2; V gene: TRBV19; clone size: few; CDR3 DNA: TGTGCCAGTAGTATAGATCTTATGTCGGGGGAGAGTGGCTACACCTTC; CDR3 protein: CASSIDLMSGESGYTF
D gene: -; J gene: TRBJ1-6; V gene: TRBV5-8; clone size: -; CDR3 DNA: TGTGCCAGCACCGCCCCGAGCTCCTATAATTCACCCCTCCACTTT; CDR3 protein: CASTAPSSYNSPLHF
D gene: -; J gene: TRBJ1-3; V gene: TRBV2; clone size: -; CDR3 DNA: TGTGCCAGCAGACCGCCCTCTGGAAACACCATATATTTT; CDR3 protein: CASRPPSGNTIYF
D gene: TRBD1; J gene: TRBJ2-5; V gene: TRBV30; clone size: once; CDR3 DNA: TGTGCCTCAGTACGGTGGGACAGGGCCTCGGAGACCCAGTACTTC; CDR3 protein: CASVRWDRASETQYF
D gene: -; J gene: TRBJ1-1; V gene: TRBV5-1; clone size: -; CDR3 DNA: TGCGCCAGCAGCTTGTTTGGAGAAACTGAAGCTTTCTTT; CDR3 protein: CASSLFGETEAFF
D gene: -; J gene: TRBJ2-7; V gene: TRBV5-5; clone size: -; CDR3 DNA: TGTGCCAGCAGCTTCCGGGGGACCTACGAGCAGTACTTC; CDR3 protein: CASSFRGTYEQYF
D gene: -; J gene: TRBJ1-1; V gene: TRBV12-5; clone size: once; CDR3 DNA: TGTGCTAGTGGTTTGGGACCAGACGGCCAGAATGAAGCTTTCTTT; CDR3 protein: CASGLGPDGQNEAFF
D gene: -; J gene: TRBJ1-1; V gene: TRBV7-3; clone size: -; CDR3 DNA: TGTGCCAGCAGCTCCAGGAACACTGAAGCTTTCTTT; CDR3 protein: CASSSRNTEAFF
D gene: TRBD1; J gene: TRBJ2-1; V gene: TRBV2; clone size: -; CDR3 DNA: TGTGCCAGCAGTAGAATGGGACAGGGTGAGAATGAGCAGTTCTTC; CDR3 protein: CASSRMGQGENEQFF